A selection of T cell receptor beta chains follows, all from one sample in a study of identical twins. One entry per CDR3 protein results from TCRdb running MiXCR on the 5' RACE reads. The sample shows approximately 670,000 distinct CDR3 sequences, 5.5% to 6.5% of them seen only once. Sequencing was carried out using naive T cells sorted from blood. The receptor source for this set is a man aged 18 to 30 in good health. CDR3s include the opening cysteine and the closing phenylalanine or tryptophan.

CDR3: CASSRTTSTDTQYF
V: TRBV12-3/TRBV12-4

CDR3: CSAWLERGTDTQYF
V: TRBV20-1

CDR3: CASSYSVPQGPNEKLFF
V: TRBV6-5

CDR3: CASSSLGETQYF
V: TRBV7-9

CDR3: CASSLTAVNTGELFF
V: TRBV11-3

CDR3: CASSPGSYEQYF
V: TRBV12-3/TRBV12-4

CDR3: CASSAGGAGGFYEQYF
V: TRBV9

CDR3: CASSPARQTGELFF
V: TRBV18

CDR3: CASRPGQGRETQYF
V: TRBV7-2

CDR3: CAVRGAGNTEAFF
V: TRBV12-3/TRBV12-4

CDR3: CASSQDRIGLGGNEQFF
V: TRBV4-3

CDR3: CASTLRNPQETQYF
V: TRBV2

CDR3: CAIMRGMDYNEQFF
V: TRBV10-3

CDR3: CASSLDSPDEQYF
V: TRBV28

CDR3: CASSLGTGRAFF
V: TRBV12-3/TRBV12-4

CDR3: CASSPRKFYEQYF
V: TRBV18

CDR3: CAWSVRGSEQFF
V: TRBV30

CDR3: CASSSPLKRAANEQFF
V: TRBV27

CDR3: CSARAELDRVGEQFF
V: TRBV20-1

CDR3: CASSSRGRGGSQPQHF
V: TRBV12-3/TRBV12-4

CDR3: CASSPVGYSSYEQYF
V: TRBV11-2

CDR3: CASSRLAGVYEQYF
V: TRBV28

CDR3: CASSLRRGGAVYNEQFF
V: TRBV3-1

CDR3: CASSQGSGLANSYEQYF
V: TRBV4-3

CDR3: CASSLINGIMNTEAFF
V: TRBV5-6

CDR3: CASQEQGLQETQYF
V: TRBV6-2/TRBV6-3

CDR3: CAWIPNLNTEAFF
V: TRBV30

CDR3: CASSFVGVDYNEQFF
V: TRBV7-9

CDR3: CASISSRADWYEQFF
V: TRBV10-2

CDR3: CSVVGGVVGSYNEQFF
V: TRBV29-1

CDR3: CASSPLETGELFF
V: TRBV11-3

CDR3: CASRPWDQETQYF
V: TRBV12-3/TRBV12-4

CDR3: CASISDPGELFF
V: TRBV5-1

CDR3: CASGQGEPQHF
V: TRBV6-2/TRBV6-3

CDR3: CASSPTSASTDTQYF
V: TRBV7-8

CDR3: CASNGGGRQETQYF
V: TRBV5-1

CDR3: CASSVESGGGSYNEQFF
V: TRBV9

CDR3: CATKLGTMNTEAFF
V: TRBV10-3

CDR3: CASSLGQNRAGELFF
V: TRBV7-7

CDR3: CASSLLGAGPQETQYF
V: TRBV5-5

CDR3: CASRQKTGTVTDTQYF
V: TRBV6-1

CDR3: CAISDPYEQYF
V: TRBV10-3

CDR3: CASSPPGVQYGYTF
V: TRBV18

CDR3: CSARDTLTRTYEQYF
V: TRBV20-1

CDR3: CSVSSGRGTYNEQFF
V: TRBV29-1

CDR3: CASSSMKGGGGGANVLTF
V: TRBV7-6

CDR3: CASSQGQGSTDTQYF
V: TRBV4-3

CDR3: CASSLVGWNQPQHF
V: TRBV7-9

CDR3: CASSTDRGSYNSPLHF
V: TRBV7-9

CDR3: CASSQEERSYNEQFF
V: TRBV4-2